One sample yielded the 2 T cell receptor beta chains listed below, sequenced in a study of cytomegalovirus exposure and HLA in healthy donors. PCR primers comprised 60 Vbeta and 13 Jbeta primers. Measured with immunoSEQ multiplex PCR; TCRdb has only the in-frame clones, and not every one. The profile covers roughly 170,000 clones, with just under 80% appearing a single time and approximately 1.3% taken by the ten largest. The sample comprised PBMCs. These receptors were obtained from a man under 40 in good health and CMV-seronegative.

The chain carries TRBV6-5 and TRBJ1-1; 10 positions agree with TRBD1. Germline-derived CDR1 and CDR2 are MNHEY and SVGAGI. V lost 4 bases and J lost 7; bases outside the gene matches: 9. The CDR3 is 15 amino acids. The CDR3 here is CASSSGGQGSLEAFF. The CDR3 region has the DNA TGTGCCAGCAGTTCCGGGGGACAGGGGTCCCTTGAAGCTTTCTTT.

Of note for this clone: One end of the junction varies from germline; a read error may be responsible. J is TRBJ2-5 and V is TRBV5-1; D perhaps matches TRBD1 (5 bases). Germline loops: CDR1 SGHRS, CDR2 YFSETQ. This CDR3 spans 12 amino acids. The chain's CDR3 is CASSQDKETQYF. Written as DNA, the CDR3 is TGCGCCAGCAGCCAGGACAAGGAGACTCAGTACTTC.